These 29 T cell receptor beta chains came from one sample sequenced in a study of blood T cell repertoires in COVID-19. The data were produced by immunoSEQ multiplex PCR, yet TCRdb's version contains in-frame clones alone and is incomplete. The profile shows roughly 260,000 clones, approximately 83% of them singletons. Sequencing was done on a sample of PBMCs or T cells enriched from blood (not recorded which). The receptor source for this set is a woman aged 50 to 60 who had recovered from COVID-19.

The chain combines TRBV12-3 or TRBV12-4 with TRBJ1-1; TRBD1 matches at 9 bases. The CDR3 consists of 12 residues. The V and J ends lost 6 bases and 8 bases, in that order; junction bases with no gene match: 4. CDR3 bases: TGTGCCAGCAGCACTGGGACAGGGGAAGCTTTCTTT. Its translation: CASSTGTGEAFF.

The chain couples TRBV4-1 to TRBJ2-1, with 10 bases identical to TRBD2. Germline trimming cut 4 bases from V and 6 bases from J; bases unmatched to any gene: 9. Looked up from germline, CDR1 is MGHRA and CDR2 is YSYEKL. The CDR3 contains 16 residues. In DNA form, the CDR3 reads TGCGCCAGCAGCCTTTTAGCGGGAGGTGCAATCAATGAGCAGTTCTTC. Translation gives CASSLLAGGAINEQFF.

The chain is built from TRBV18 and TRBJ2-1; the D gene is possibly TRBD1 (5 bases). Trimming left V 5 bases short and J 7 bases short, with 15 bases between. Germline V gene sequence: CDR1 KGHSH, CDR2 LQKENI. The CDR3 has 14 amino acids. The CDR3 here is CASSSTVGENEQFF. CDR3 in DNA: TGTGCCAGCTCATCAACGGTAGGGGAAAATGAGCAGTTCTTC. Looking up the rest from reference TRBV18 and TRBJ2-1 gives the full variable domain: NAGVMQNPRHLVRRRGQEARLRCSPMKGHSHVYWYRQLPEEGLKFMVYLQKENIIDESGMPKERFSAEFPKEGPSILRIQQVVRGDSAAYFCASSSTVGENEQFFGPGTRLTVL.

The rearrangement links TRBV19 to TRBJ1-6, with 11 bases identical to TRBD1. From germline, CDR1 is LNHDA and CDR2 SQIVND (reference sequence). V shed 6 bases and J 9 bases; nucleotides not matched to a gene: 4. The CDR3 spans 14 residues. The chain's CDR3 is CASRAGTGGSPLHF. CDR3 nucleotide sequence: TGTGCCAGTAGAGCCGGGACAGGGGGTTCACCCCTCCACTTT.

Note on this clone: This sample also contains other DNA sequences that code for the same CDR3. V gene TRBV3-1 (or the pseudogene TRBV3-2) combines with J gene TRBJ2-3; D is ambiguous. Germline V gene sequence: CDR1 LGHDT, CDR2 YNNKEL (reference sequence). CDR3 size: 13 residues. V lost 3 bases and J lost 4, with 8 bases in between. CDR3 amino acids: CASSQRQSDTQYF. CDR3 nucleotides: TGTGCCAGCAGCCAGCGCCAATCAGATACGCAGTATTTT.

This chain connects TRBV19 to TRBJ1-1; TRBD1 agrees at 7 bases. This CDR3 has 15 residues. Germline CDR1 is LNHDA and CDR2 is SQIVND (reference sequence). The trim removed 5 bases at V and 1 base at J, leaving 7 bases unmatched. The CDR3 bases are TGTGCCAGTAGTCCGCACAGGGGTCAGAACACTGAAGCTTTCTTT. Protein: CASSPHRGQNTEAFF.

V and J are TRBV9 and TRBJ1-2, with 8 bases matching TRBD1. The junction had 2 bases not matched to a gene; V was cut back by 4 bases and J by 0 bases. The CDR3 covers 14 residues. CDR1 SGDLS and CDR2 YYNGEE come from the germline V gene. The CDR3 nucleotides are TGTGCCAGCAGCTTGGACAGGGCTAACTATGGCTACACCTTC. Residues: CASSLDRANYGYTF.

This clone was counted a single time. CDR3 in DNA: TGTGCCAGCAGGGGAAGACAGGGGAGGGACTATGGCTACACCTTC. Protein sequence: CASRGRQGRDYGYTF. This chain uses TRBV9 with TRBJ1-2; 8 bases align to TRBD1. The V and J ends lost 5 bases and 3 bases, in that order; junction bases with no gene match: 9. CDR1 SGDLS and CDR2 YYNGEE come from the germline V gene. The CDR3 is made up of 15 amino acids.

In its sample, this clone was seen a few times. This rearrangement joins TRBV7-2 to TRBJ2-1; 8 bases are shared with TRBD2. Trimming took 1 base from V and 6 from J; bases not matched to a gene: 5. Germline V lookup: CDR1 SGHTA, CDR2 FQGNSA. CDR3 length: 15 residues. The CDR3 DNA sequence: TGTGCCAGCAGCTTAGGGACTAGCCGAACCAATGAGCAGTTCTTC. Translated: CASSLGTSRTNEQFF. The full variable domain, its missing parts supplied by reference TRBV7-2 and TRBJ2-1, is GAGVSQSPSNKVTEKGKDVELRCDPISGHTALYWYRQSLGQGLEFLIYFQGNSAPDKSGLPSDRFSAERTGGSVSTLTIQRTQQEDSAVYLCASSLGTSRTNEQFFGPGTRLTVL.

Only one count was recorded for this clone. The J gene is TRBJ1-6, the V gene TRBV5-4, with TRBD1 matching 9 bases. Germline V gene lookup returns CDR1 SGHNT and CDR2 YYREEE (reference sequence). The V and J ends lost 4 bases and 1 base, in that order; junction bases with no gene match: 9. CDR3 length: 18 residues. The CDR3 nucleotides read TGTGCCAGCAGCCGAAGAACGACAGGGGGTTCCTATAATTCACCCCTCCACTTT. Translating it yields CASSRRTTGGSYNSPLHF. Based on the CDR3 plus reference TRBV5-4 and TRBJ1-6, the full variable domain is ETGVTQSPTHLIKTRGQQVTLRCSSQSGHNTVSWYQQALGQGPQFIFQYYREEENGRGNFPPRFSGLQFPNYSSELNVNALELDDSALYLCASSRRTTGGSYNSPLHFGNGTRLTVT.

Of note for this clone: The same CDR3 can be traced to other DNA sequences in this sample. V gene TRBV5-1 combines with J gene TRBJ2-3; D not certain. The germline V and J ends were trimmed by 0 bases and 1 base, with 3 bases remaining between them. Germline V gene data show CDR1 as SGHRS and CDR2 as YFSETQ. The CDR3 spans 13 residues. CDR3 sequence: CASSLGGTDTQYF. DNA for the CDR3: TGCGCCAGCAGCTTGGGCGGCACAGATACGCAGTATTTT.

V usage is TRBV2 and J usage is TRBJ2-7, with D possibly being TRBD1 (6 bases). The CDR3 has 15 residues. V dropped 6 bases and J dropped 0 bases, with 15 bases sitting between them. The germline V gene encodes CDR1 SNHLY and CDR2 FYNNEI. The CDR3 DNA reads TGTGCCAGCAGCGCAAACGGACAGTACTCCTACGAGCAGTACTTC. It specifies CASSANGQYSYEQYF.

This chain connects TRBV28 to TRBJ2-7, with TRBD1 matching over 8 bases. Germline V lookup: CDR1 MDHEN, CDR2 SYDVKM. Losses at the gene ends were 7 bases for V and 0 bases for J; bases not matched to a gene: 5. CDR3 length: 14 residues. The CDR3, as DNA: TGTGCCAGCACCCCACAGGGGGGCTCCTACGAGCAGTACTTC. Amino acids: CASTPQGGSYEQYF.

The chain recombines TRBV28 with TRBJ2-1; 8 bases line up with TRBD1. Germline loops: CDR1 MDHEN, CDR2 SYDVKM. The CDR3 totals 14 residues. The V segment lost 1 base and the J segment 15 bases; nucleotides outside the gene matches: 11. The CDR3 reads CASSLSHSGGRWFF. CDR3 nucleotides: TGTGCCAGCAGTTTATCTCATTCAGGGGGCCGCTGGTTCTTC.

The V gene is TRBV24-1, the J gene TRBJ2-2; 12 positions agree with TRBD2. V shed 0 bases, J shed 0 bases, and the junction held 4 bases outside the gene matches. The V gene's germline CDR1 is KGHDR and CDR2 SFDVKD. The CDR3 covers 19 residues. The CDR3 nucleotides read TGTGCCACCAGTGATTTGGGGACTAGCGGGTTCACGAACACCGGGGAGCTGTTTTTT. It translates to CATSDLGTSGFTNTGELFF.

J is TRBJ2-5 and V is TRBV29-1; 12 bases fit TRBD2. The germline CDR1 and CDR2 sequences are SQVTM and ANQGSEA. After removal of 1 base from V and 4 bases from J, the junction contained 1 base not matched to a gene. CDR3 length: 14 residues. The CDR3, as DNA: TGCAGCGTTGAAGGGACTAGCGGGACAGAGACCCAGTACTTC. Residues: CSVEGTSGTETQYF. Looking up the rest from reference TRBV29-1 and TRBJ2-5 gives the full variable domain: SAVISQKPSRDICQRGTSLTIQCQVDSQVTMMFWYRQQPGQSLTLIATANQGSEATYESGFVIDKFPISRPNLTFSTLTVSNMSPEDSSIYLCSVEGTSGTETQYFGPGTRLLVL.

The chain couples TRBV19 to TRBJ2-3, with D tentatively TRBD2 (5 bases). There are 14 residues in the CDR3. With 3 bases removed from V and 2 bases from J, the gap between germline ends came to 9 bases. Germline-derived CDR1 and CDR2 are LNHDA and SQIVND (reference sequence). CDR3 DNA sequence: TGTGCCAGTAGTATCACCGGGGACACAGATACGCAGTATTTT. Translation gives CASSITGDTDTQYF.

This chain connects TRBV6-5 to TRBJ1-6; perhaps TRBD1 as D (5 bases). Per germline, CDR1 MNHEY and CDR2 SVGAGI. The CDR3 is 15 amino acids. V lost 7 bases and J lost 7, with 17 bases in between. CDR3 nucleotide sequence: TGTGCCAGCACCCCCGGGGGGACCCAGAATTCACCCCTCCACTTT. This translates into CASTPGGTQNSPLHF.

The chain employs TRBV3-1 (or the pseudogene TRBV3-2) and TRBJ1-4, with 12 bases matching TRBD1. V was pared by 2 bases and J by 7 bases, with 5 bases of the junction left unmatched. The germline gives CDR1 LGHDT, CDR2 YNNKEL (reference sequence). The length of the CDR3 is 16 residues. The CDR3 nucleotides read TGTGCCAGCAGCCAACCTGGGACAGGGGGCGGTGAAAAACTGTTTTTT. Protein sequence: CASSQPGTGGGEKLFF.

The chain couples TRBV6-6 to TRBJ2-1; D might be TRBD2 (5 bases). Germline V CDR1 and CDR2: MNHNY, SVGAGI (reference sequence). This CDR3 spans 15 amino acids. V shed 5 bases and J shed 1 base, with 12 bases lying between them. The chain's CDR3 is CASSLGVASYNEQFF. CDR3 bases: TGTGCCAGCAGTCTCGGGGTAGCGTCCTACAATGAGCAGTTCTTC.

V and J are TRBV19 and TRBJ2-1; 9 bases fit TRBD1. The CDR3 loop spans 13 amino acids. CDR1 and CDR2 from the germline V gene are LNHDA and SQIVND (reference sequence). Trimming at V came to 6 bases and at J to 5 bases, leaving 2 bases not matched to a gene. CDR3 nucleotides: TGTGCCAGTAGGGGACAGGGAAACAATGAGCAGTTCTTC. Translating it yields CASRGQGNNEQFF.

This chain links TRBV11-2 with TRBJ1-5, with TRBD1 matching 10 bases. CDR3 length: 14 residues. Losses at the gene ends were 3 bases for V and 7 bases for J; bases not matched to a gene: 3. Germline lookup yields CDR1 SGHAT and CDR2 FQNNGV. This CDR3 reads CASSLTGGGQPQHF. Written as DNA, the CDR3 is TGTGCCAGCAGCTTGACAGGGGGCGGACAGCCCCAGCATTTT.

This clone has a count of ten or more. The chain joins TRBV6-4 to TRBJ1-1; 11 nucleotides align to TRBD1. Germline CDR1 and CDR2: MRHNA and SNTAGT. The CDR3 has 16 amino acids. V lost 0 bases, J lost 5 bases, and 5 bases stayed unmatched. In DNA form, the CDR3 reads TGTGCCAGCAGTGACTCGATTGGGACAGGGGGAACTGAAGCTTTCTTT. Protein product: CASSDSIGTGGTEAFF.

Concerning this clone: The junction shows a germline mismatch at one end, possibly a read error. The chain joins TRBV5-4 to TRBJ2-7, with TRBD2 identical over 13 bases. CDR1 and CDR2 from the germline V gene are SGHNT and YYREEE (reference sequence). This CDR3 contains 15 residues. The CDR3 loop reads CASSLGGLAGNEQYF. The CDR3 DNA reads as TGTGCCAGCAGTTTGGGGGGACTAGCGGGAAACGAGCAGTACTTC.

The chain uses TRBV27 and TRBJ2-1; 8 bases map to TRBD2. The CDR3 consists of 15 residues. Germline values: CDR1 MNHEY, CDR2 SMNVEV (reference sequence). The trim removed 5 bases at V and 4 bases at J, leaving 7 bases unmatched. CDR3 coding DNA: TGTGCCAGCAGTCAAAGTAGCGGGGTATACAATGAGCAGTTCTTC. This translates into CASSQSSGVYNEQFF.

The CDR3 here is CASSIRDRLSEQYF. The CDR3 nucleotides read TGTGCCAGCAGCATCCGGGACAGGTTAAGCGAGCAGTACTTC. V and J are TRBV9 and TRBJ2-7; the match to TRBD1 covers 8 bases. The junction had 9 bases not matched to a gene; V was cut back by 4 bases and J by 6 bases. CDR3 length: 14 residues. CDR1 and CDR2 from the germline V gene are SGDLS and YYNGEE.

CDR3 sequence (DNA): TGTGCCACCCAAAACCCCAGGGAGGCCTCCTACGAGCAGTACTTC. Residues: CATQNPREASYEQYF. This chain uses TRBV6-6 with TRBJ2-7; D perhaps matches TRBD2 (6 bases). CDR3 length: 15 amino acids. The V gene's germline CDR1 is MNHNY and CDR2 SVGAGI (reference sequence). V was pared by 10 bases and J by 0 bases, with 19 bases between.

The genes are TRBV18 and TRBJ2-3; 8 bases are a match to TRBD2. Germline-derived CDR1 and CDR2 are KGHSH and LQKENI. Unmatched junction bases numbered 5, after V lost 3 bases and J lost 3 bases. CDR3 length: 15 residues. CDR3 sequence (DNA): TGTGCCAGCTCACCGAGCGGGAGAGGGACAGATACGCAGTATTTT. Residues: CASSPSGRGTDTQYF.

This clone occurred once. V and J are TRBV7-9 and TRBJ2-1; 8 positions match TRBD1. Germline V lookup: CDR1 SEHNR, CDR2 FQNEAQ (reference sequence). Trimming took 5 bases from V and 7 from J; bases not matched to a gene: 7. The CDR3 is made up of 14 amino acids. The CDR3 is CASSNRTGKNEQFF. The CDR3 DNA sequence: TGTGCCAGCAGCAACAGGACAGGGAAGAATGAGCAGTTCTTC.